Each of the 17 T cell receptor beta chains below was sequenced from the same sample in a study of regulatory T cells in long-lasting Graves disease. Time point defined: persistent/refractory GD, antithyroid drugs over 5 years with positive TRAb. With RNA extracted from PBMCs as input, the TCR library was made. Arm-PCR of CDR3 regions and iRepertoire HTBI primers were the basis on which TCR beta libraries were built. TCRdb analysed the multiplex PCR reads with MiXCR anew, one entry per CDR3 protein. The data hold over 650,000 distinct CDR3 sequences, with 25% to 30% observed a single time. The sequences come from peripheral blood mononuclear cells (PBMCs), collected when the disease was refractory, from a patient treated with antithyroid drugs. Receptors were obtained from a female donor with Graves disease.

The chain recombines TRBV7-9 with TRBJ2-2, with 9 bases lining up with TRBD1. The CDR3 length is 16 residues. J gave up 4 bases and V 6 bases, and 9 bases lay outside the gene matches. Germline V lookup: CDR1 SEHNR, CDR2 FQNEAQ (reference sequence). CDR3 loop: CASSRPPDRGTGELFF. CDR3 in DNA: TGTGCCAGCAGTAGACCGCCGGACAGGGGCACCGGGGAGCTGTTTTTT.

V usage is TRBV20-1 and J usage is TRBJ2-3; TRBD2 aligns across 13 bases. CDR3 length equals 13 residues. After removal of 4 bases from V and 14 bases from J, the junction contained 9 bases not matched to a gene. Germline V gene sequence: CDR1 DFQATT, CDR2 SNEGSKA (reference sequence). CDR3 nucleotides: TGCAGTGCTACCGGACTAGCGGGAGTGGGCGGGTATTTT. As protein: CSATGLAGVGGYF.

This clonotype was recorded a few times. The chain couples TRBV29-1 to TRBJ2-5; D remains unclear. Looked up from germline, CDR1 is SQVTM and CDR2 is ANQGSEA. CDR3 length: 14 amino acids. Trimming stripped 5 bases from V and 4 bases from J, with 17 bases between. CDR3 DNA: TGCAGCGTTTCCGTAACCAGACCTGGAGAGACCCAGTACTTC. This sequence encodes CSVSVTRPGETQYF.

The chain recombines TRBV12-3 or TRBV12-4 with TRBJ1-1; the match to TRBD1 covers 9 bases. There are 14 residues in the CDR3. The ends lost 5 bases at V and 6 bases at J; junction bases unmatched: 7. The CDR3 spells CASSPRTGVPEAFF. In nucleotides, the CDR3 is TGTGCCAGCAGTCCCAGGACAGGGGTCCCTGAAGCTTTCTTT.

The chain carries TRBV12-3 or TRBV12-4 and TRBJ1-4; D remains unclear. Trimming cost V 4 bases and J 4 bases, with 10 bases left between them. The CDR3 has 14 residues. For the CDR3, the DNA is TGTGCCAGCAGTTATACCGGAAATAATGAAAAACTGTTTTTT. Residues: CASSYTGNNEKLFF.

In its sample, this clonotype was seen many times. The V and J genes are TRBV11-2 and TRBJ2-7; no reliable D call. Trimming pared 0 bases from V and 3 bases from J, leaving 3 bases between. The CDR3 extends over 12 amino acids. CDR1 and CDR2 from the germline V gene are SGHAT and FQNNGV. The CDR3 DNA reads TGTGCCAGCAGCTTAGACAGCTACGAGCAGTACTTC. Translating it yields CASSLDSYEQYF.

This clonotype was seen many times. The rearrangement links TRBV20-1 to TRBJ1-1; TRBD1 is a possible D gene (5 bases). The ends were cut back, 3 bases at V and 2 bases at J, with 10 bases in the middle. Germline V gives CDR1 DFQATT, CDR2 SNEGSKA (reference sequence). CDR3 length equals 13 residues. CDR3 amino acids: CSASGTVNTEAFF. In DNA form, the CDR3 reads TGCAGTGCTAGCGGGACGGTAAACACTGAAGCTTTCTTT.

The rearrangement uses TRBV19 and TRBJ2-5; 10 nucleotides match TRBD1. Germline assignment: CDR1 LNHDA and CDR2 SQIVND (reference sequence). CDR3 length equals 17 residues. With 4 bases clipped from V and 3 bases from J, the junction kept 11 bases outside the gene matches. CDR3 nucleotide sequence: TGTGCCAGTAGTAGGCGACAGGGGGCCGGAGGCGAAGAGACCCAGTACTTC. Encoded protein: CASSRRQGAGGEETQYF.

Details on this clonotype: One end of the junction is discordant with germline, which a read error may explain. CDR3 DNA sequence: TGTGCCAGCAGTTTAACGGGGGGGGGCTACATCTTC. Its protein product is CASSLTGGGYIF. The chain links TRBV28 to TRBJ1-2, with D perhaps matching TRBD1 (6 bases). Germline loops: CDR1 MDHEN, CDR2 SYDVKM. CDR3 length: 12 amino acids.

This clonotype was seen more than once but under ten times. The CDR3 DNA reads TGTGCCAGCAATGGACCTCCCGGGACAACAGAAGCTTTCTTT. It is translated as CASNGPPGTTEAFF. The V gene is TRBV7-2, the J gene TRBJ1-1; a weak D match, TRBD1 (6 bases). Per the germline V gene, CDR1 is SGHTA and CDR2 is FQGNSA. The CDR3 contains 14 residues. Deletions cut 7 bases from V and 8 bases from J, with 20 bases between.

In this sample, this clonotype turned up many times. The chain has TRBV12-3 or TRBV12-4 and TRBJ1-2, with D unresolved. The CDR3 is made up of 12 amino acids. Trimming took 6 bases from V and 4 from J, leaving 9 bases between them. CDR3 nucleotide sequence: TGTGCCAGCAGCCCGAGGGTCTATGGCTACACCTTC. As protein: CASSPRVYGYTF.

Written as DNA, the CDR3 is TGTGCCAGCAGACCTAGCGGGAGAAGGGGAGAGACCCAGTACTTC. This codes for CASRPSGRRGETQYF. The chain carries TRBV6-1 and TRBJ2-5; 10 nucleotides match TRBD2. The CDR3 consists of 15 residues. V dropped 6 bases and J dropped 4; count of bases not matched to a gene: 8. Germline lookup yields CDR1 MNHNS and CDR2 SASEGT.

There are a few counts of this clonotype. The CDR3 DNA sequence: TGCAGTGCTAGGGGCAAGGTAGTCTACGAGCAGTACTTC. It is translated as CSARGKVVYEQYF. This chain links TRBV20-1 with TRBJ2-7; D call uncertain. The ends were cut back, 3 bases at V and 3 bases at J, with 12 bases in the middle. The CDR3 has 13 residues. CDR1 DFQATT and CDR2 SNEGSKA come from the germline V gene (reference sequence).

The CDR3 spells CASSDEGPGQFKGLYGYTF. CDR3 bases: TGTGCCAGCAGTGACGAAGGTCCGGGACAGTTTAAGGGGTTATATGGCTACACCTTC. This chain connects TRBV6-1 to TRBJ1-2; 7 positions match TRBD1. V lost 3 bases to trimming and J lost 5 bases; unmatched junction nucleotides: 21. Per the germline V gene, CDR1 is MNHNS and CDR2 is SASEGT. The CDR3 spans 19 residues.

The rearrangement joins TRBV12-3 or TRBV12-4 to TRBJ1-1, with TRBD1 as a possible D gene (6 bases). The CDR3 has 15 amino acids. Trimming pared 1 base from V and 0 bases from J, leaving 9 bases between. The CDR3 nucleotides read TGTGCCAGCAGTTTAGTACAGGGAATGAACACTGAAGCTTTCTTT. Residues: CASSLVQGMNTEAFF.

The chain carries TRBV19 and TRBJ1-5, with TRBD1 as a possible D gene (6 bases). Germline CDR1 is LNHDA and CDR2 is SQIVND (reference sequence). The V end was cut by 9 bases, the J end by 2 bases, with 17 bases between. The CDR3 extends over 15 amino acids. CDR3 nucleotides: TGTGCCAGCAGGGGTAGGGGCCTGGGCAATCAGCCCCAGCATTTT. The encoded protein is CASRGRGLGNQPQHF.

This clonotype was seen many times. The chain is built from TRBV12-3 or TRBV12-4 and TRBJ1-1, with D tentatively TRBD1 (5 bases). Trimming removed 3 bases from V and 4 bases from J, with 9 bases in between. The CDR3 length is 13 residues. The CDR3 region is CASSFLGATEAFF. The CDR3 nucleotides read TGTGCCAGCAGTTTTCTTGGGGCCACTGAAGCTTTCTTT.